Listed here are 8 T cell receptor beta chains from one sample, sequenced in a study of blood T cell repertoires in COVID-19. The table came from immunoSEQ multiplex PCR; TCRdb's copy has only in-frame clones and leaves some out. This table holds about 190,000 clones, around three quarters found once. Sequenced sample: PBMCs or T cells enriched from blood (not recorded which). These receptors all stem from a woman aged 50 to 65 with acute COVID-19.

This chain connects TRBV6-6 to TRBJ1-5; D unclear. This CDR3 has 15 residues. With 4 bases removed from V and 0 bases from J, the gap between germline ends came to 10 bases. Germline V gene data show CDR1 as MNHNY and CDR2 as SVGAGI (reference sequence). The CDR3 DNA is TGTGCCAGCAGTTTTCGAGGGTATAGCAATCAGCCCCAGCATTTT. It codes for CASSFRGYSNQPQHF.

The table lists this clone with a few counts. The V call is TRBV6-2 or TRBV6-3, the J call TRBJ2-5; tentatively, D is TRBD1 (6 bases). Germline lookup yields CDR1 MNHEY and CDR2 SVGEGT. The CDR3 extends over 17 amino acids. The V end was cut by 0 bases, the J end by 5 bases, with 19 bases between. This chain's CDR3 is CASSYSKARQEWETQYF. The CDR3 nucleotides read TGTGCCAGCAGTTACTCGAAGGCCCGACAGGAGTGGGAGACCCAGTACTTC.

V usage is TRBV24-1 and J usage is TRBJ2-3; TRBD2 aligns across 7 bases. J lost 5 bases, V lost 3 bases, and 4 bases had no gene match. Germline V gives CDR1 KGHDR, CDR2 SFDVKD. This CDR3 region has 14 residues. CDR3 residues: CATSDGWGGDTQYF. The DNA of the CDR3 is TGTGCCACCAGTGATGGCTGGGGGGGAGATACGCAGTATTTT.

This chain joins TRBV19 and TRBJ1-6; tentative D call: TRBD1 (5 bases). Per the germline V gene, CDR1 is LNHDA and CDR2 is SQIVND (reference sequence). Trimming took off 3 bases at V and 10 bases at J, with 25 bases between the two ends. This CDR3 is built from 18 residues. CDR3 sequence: CASSIRAPGKLVESPLHF. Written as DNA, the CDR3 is TGTGCCAGTAGTATCCGGGCGCCAGGGAAGTTGGTCGAGTCACCCCTCCACTTT.

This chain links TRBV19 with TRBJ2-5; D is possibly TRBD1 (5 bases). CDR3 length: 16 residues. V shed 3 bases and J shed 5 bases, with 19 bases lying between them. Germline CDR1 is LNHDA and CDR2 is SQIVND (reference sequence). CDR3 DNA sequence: TGTGCCAGTAGTATGTTCTCGCAGGGTGGGGCGGAGACCCAGTACTTC. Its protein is CASSMFSQGGAETQYF. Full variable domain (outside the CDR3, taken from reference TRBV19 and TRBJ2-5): DGGITQSPKYLFRKEGQNVTLSCEQNLNHDAMYWYRQDPGQGLRLIYYSQIVNDFQKGDIAEGYSVSREKKESFPLTVTSAQKNPTAFYLCASSMFSQGGAETQYFGPGTRLLVL.

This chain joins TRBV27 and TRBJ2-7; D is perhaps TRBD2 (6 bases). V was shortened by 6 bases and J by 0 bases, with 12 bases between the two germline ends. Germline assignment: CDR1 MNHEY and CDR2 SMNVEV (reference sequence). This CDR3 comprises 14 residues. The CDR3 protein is CASSLDGSSYEQYV. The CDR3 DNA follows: TGTGCCAGCAGCCTTGACGGGAGCTCCTACGAGCAGTACGTC.

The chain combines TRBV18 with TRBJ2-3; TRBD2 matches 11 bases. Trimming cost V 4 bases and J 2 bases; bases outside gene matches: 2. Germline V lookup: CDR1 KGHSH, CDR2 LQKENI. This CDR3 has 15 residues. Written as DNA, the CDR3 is TGTGCCAGCTCACTGACTAGCGGGACCACAGATACGCAGTATTTT. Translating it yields CASSLTSGTTDTQYF.

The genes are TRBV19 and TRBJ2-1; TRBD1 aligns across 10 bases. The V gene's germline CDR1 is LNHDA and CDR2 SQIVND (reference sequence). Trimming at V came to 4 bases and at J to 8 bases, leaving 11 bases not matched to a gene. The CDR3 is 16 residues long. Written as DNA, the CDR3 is TGTGCCAGTAGTACAGACGGGACAGGGGACGGCGATGAGCAGTTCTTC. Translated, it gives CASSTDGTGDGDEQFF. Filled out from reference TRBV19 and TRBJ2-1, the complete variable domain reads DGGITQSPKYLFRKEGQNVTLSCEQNLNHDAMYWYRQDPGQGLRLIYYSQIVNDFQKGDIAEGYSVSREKKESFPLTVTSAQKNPTAFYLCASSTDGTGDGDEQFFGPGTRLTVL.